What follows are 28 T cell receptor beta chains derived from one specimen sequenced in a study of regulatory T cells in long-lasting Graves disease. Arm-PCR of CDR3 regions and iRepertoire HTBI primers were used to build TCR beta libraries. TCRdb redid the calling of the multiplex PCR reads with MiXCR, one entry per CDR3 protein. The data show about 290,000 distinct CDR3 sequences, with roughly 21% seen just once and roughly three fifths held by the top ten. Time point meaning: persistent/refractory GD, antithyroid drugs over 5 years with positive TRAb. PBMCs were the source of the RNA used for TCR sequencing. The sample in question was peripheral blood mononuclear cells (PBMCs), obtained when the disease was refractory, from a patient treated with antithyroid drugs. Every receptor here comes from a female donor with Graves disease.

This clonotype came up many times. The chain couples TRBV24-1 to TRBJ1-4; no definite D call. Germline lookup yields CDR1 KGHDR and CDR2 SFDVKD. Trimming removed 2 bases at V and 8 bases at J, with 5 bases between. There are 12 residues in the CDR3. CDR3 in amino acids: CATSDYGEKLFF. The CDR3 nucleotides are TGTGCCACCAGTGATTACGGGGAAAAACTGTTTTTT.

This clonotype was counted only a few times. The chain combines TRBV27 with TRBJ1-5, with 10 nucleotides matching TRBD1. The trim removed 6 bases at V and 5 bases at J, leaving 4 bases unmatched. The V gene's germline CDR1 is MNHEY and CDR2 SMNVEV (reference sequence). CDR3 length equals 14 residues. The CDR3 sequence: CASRYGTGDQPQHF. Written as DNA, the CDR3 is TGTGCCAGCAGATACGGGACAGGGGATCAGCCCCAGCATTTT.

The V and J genes are TRBV29-1 and TRBJ2-7; 7 bases agree with TRBD1. The CDR3 has 13 residues. V trimming: 6 bases; J trimming: 1 base; junction bases outside the gene matches: 6. The germline gives CDR1 SQVTM, CDR2 ANQGSEA. The CDR3 loop is CSVYTGQSYEQYF. Written as DNA, the CDR3 is TGCAGCGTATATACGGGACAGTCCTACGAGCAGTACTTC.

This clonotype was observed many times. The CDR3 here is CASSSQGLFQPQHF. CDR3 nucleotides: TGTGCCAGCAGTTCACAGGGTTTGTTTCAGCCCCAGCATTTT. The rearrangement uses TRBV27 and TRBJ1-5; TRBD1 might be the D (6 bases). Per the germline V gene, CDR1 is MNHEY and CDR2 is SMNVEV (reference sequence). The CDR3 sequence is 14 residues long. Deletions cut 4 bases from V and 6 bases from J, with 13 bases between.

This clonotype has more than one count but fewer than ten. The chain employs TRBV5-5 and TRBJ1-1, with D unclear. Between the trimmed V and J ends, which lost 2 bases and 5 bases, there was a span of 10 bases. In germline, CDR1 is SGHKS, CDR2 YYEKEE (reference sequence). This CDR3 is built from 13 residues. The CDR3 DNA is TGTGCCAGCAGCTTCACCGAGTCGACTGAAGCTTTCTTT. It is translated as CASSFTESTEAFF.

CDR3 sequence (DNA): TGTGCCAGCAGTTTAGCGGGGCTCGATCAGCCCCAGCATTTT. This encodes CASSLAGLDQPQHF. The gene calls are TRBV12-3 or TRBV12-4 and TRBJ1-5, with D possibly being TRBD1 (5 bases). This CDR3 contains 14 residues. Trimming shortened V by 0 bases and J by 5 bases, and 8 bases separated the two germline ends.

The V and J genes are TRBV5-8 and TRBJ2-4; D may be TRBD1 (7 bases). Germline loops: CDR1 SGHTS, CDR2 YDEGEE. Trimming removed 2 bases at V and 11 bases at J, with 23 bases between. The CDR3 spans 16 residues. The DNA of the CDR3 is TGTGCCAGCAGCTTAACAGGGGAGGTCCCTTTCGGGGTTCAGTACTTC. Protein product: CASSLTGEVPFGVQYF.

This clonotype was seen a few times. In nucleotides, the CDR3 is TGCAGCGGGGGAGCTATGAACACTGAAGCTTTCTTT. Translated: CSGGAMNTEAFF. The rearrangement uses TRBV29-1 and TRBJ1-1; D gene unclear. Trimming pared 7 bases from V and 0 bases from J, leaving 9 bases between. The germline gives CDR1 SQVTM, CDR2 ANQGSEA. The CDR3 runs to 12 residues.

Ten or more counts support this clonotype. The chain employs TRBV20-1 and TRBJ2-5; D ambiguous. The V gene lost 2 bases and the J gene lost 3 bases, with 10 bases spanning the gap. CDR1 and CDR2 (germline): DFQATT, SNEGSKA (reference sequence). The CDR3 contains 13 residues. The CDR3 DNA reads as TGCAGTGCTAGAAGATGGTATAAAGAGACCCAGTACTTC. It translates to CSARRWYKETQYF.

This clonotype was picked up a small number of times. V and J are TRBV18 and TRBJ2-2, with no clear D. This CDR3 spans 17 amino acids. Deletions cut 3 bases from V and 6 bases from J, with 20 bases between. Germline V gene lookup returns CDR1 KGHSH and CDR2 LQKENI. The CDR3 sequence is CASSPRTTGVYAGELFF. In DNA, the CDR3 is TGTGCCAGCTCACCGCGGACCACCGGTGTTTACGCCGGGGAGCTGTTTTTT.

This clonotype was recorded a few times. The rearrangement joins TRBV11-2 to TRBJ2-2; the D gene is possibly TRBD1 (5 bases). Germline values: CDR1 SGHAT, CDR2 FQNNGV. This CDR3 comprises 14 residues. The V end lost 1 base, the J end lost 4 bases, and 7 bases lay between the germline ends. As DNA, the CDR3 is TGTGCCAGCAGCTTAGTAGGGGTCACCGGGGAGCTGTTTTTT. It is translated as CASSLVGVTGELFF. The variable domain in full, with the rest retrieved from reference TRBV11-2 and TRBJ2-2, is EAGVAQSPRYKIIEKRQSVAFWCNPISGHATLYWYQQILGQGPKLLIQFQNNGVVDDSQLPKDRFSAERLKGVDSTLKIQPAKLEDSAVYLCASSLVGVTGELFFGEGSRLTVL.

The V and J genes are TRBV18 and TRBJ2-7, with D perhaps matching TRBD1 (6 bases). The germline V gene encodes CDR1 KGHSH and CDR2 LQKENI. Trimming took off 4 bases at V and 7 bases at J, with 14 bases between the two ends. This CDR3 contains 13 residues. As DNA, the CDR3 is TGTGCCAGCTCACGGTTGGGGGCCTGGGAGCAGTACTTC. Protein product: CASSRLGAWEQYF.

The V gene is TRBV19, the J gene TRBJ1-4; 8 positions match TRBD1. Germline V gives CDR1 LNHDA, CDR2 SQIVND (reference sequence). The J segment lost 6 bases and the V segment lost 5 bases, leaving 5 bases of the junction unmatched. This CDR3 has 14 amino acids. CDR3 residues: CASSAQGQDEKLFF. CDR3 DNA: TGTGCCAGTAGTGCCCAGGGACAGGATGAAAAACTGTTTTTT.

In its sample, this clonotype was seen many times. The chain combines TRBV20-1 with TRBJ2-7; D remains unclear. Germline V CDR1 and CDR2: DFQATT, SNEGSKA (reference sequence). V lost 1 base and J 0 bases, leaving 10 bases between the germline ends. This CDR3 is built from 14 residues. This chain's CDR3 is CSARVGQASYEQYF. Written as DNA, the CDR3 is TGCAGTGCTAGAGTGGGCCAAGCCTCCTACGAGCAGTACTTC.

This clonotype was seen a few times. The rearrangement uses TRBV7-3 and TRBJ2-2, with D tentatively TRBD1 (6 bases). With 4 bases removed from V and 7 bases from J, the gap between germline ends came to 13 bases. CDR3 length: 14 residues. Per the germline V gene, CDR1 is SGHTA and CDR2 is FQGTGA. Written as DNA, the CDR3 is TGTGCCAGCAGCTCTACAGGGTATAACGGGGAGCTGTTTTTT. Its protein product is CASSSTGYNGELFF.

The chain uses TRBV15 and TRBJ2-7, with D perhaps TRBD1 (5 bases). V lost 5 bases and J lost 5, with 10 bases in between. The CDR3 is 12 residues long. The germline CDR1 and CDR2 sequences are LNHNV and YYDKDF (reference sequence). The CDR3 protein is CATSPSDNEQYF. The CDR3 DNA reads TGTGCCACCAGCCCCTCGGACAACGAGCAGTACTTC.

This clonotype was found many times. The V call is TRBV10-2, the J call TRBJ2-5; 11 bases are a match to TRBD2. Germline loops: CDR1 WSHSY, CDR2 SAAADI. J was trimmed by 3 bases and V by 3 bases; bases with no gene match: 3. The CDR3 is 15 amino acids. CDR3 sequence: CASSELAGGEETQYF. CDR3 DNA sequence: TGCGCCAGCAGTGAATTAGCGGGAGGGGAAGAGACCCAGTACTTC.

On this clonotype itself: A much larger clone lies a single base off, so this may be a read error. J is TRBJ2-1 and V is TRBV12-3 or TRBV12-4; 9 bases map to TRBD2. This CDR3 region has 15 residues. V dropped 3 bases and J dropped 4; count of bases not matched to a gene: 4. The CDR3 nucleotides read TGTGCCAGCAGTTTGGCTAGCGGGGAATACAATGAGCAGTTCTTC. As protein: CASSLASGEYNEQFF.

This chain links TRBV27 with TRBJ2-2; 12 bases are shared with TRBD2. Germline-derived CDR1 and CDR2 are MNHEY and SMNVEV (reference sequence). The CDR3 has 17 residues. After removal of 5 bases from V and 5 bases from J, the junction contained 9 bases not matched to a gene. CDR3 coding DNA: TGTGCCAGCAGTGGTACTGGACTAGCGGGAAATACCGGGGAGCTGTTTTTT. As protein: CASSGTGLAGNTGELFF.

V gene TRBV4-1 combines with J gene TRBJ1-1; perhaps TRBD1 as D (5 bases). The CDR3 length is 14 residues. Germline V gene sequence: CDR1 MGHRA, CDR2 YSYEKL. V lost 1 base and J lost 7, with 13 bases in between. The CDR3 bases are TGCGCCAGCAGCCAAGTGCGGGGCCTGGATGAAGCTTTCTTT. As protein: CASSQVRGLDEAFF.

A few counts support this clonotype. V gene TRBV4-3 combines with J gene TRBJ1-2; a possible D gene is TRBD1 (5 bases). Trimming took 4 bases from V and 8 from J, leaving 23 bases between them. Germline loops: CDR1 LGHNA, CDR2 YSLEER. The CDR3 covers 16 residues. DNA of the CDR3: TGCGCCAGCAGCCCTTCGGCCCGAGGGGCGTTTCCGGGCTACACCTTC. Protein: CASSPSARGAFPGYTF.

About this clonotype: Being one base from a much bigger clone, this may be a read error. This rearrangement joins TRBV29-1 to TRBJ1-2; 8 nucleotides align to TRBD1. Germline CDR1 reads SQVTM; CDR2 reads ANQGSEA. The CDR3 spans 11 residues. The CDR3 nucleotides read TGCCGCGTTGGACAGGGAGATGGCTACACCTTC. This gives the protein CRVGQGDGYTF.

In its sample, this clonotype was seen many times. The chain is built from TRBV9 and TRBJ2-5; 8 positions match TRBD1. In germline, CDR1 is SGDLS, CDR2 YYNGEE. The CDR3 is made up of 15 amino acids. The ends lost 1 base at V and 5 bases at J; junction bases unmatched: 7. CDR3 in amino acids: CASSVQGALHETQYF. CDR3 coding DNA: TGTGCCAGCAGCGTACAGGGGGCGCTTCACGAGACCCAGTACTTC.

The table lists this clonotype with many counts. This sequence joins TRBV7-9 and TRBJ1-1; 9 bases agree with TRBD1. Germline trimming cut 5 bases from V and 0 bases from J; bases unmatched to any gene: 4. The CDR3 covers 15 residues. Germline V gene lookup returns CDR1 SEHNR and CDR2 FQNEAQ (reference sequence). The CDR3 loop is CASSPGQGMNTEAFF. The CDR3, as DNA: TGTGCCAGCAGCCCAGGACAGGGGATGAACACTGAAGCTTTCTTT.

Notes on this clonotype: This could be a read error, since a much larger clone is one nucleotide away. The CDR3 loop is CSAGVQRGSYEQYF. In DNA form, the CDR3 reads TGCAGTGCTGGTGTACAGAGGGGATCCTACGAGCAGTACTTC. The chain carries TRBV20-1 and TRBJ2-7; tentatively, D is TRBD1 or TRBD2 (5 bases each). V lost 5 bases, J lost 1 base, and 15 bases lay in between. Looked up from germline, CDR1 is DFQATT and CDR2 is SNEGSKA (reference sequence). The length of the CDR3 is 14 residues.

The rearrangement uses TRBV12-3 or TRBV12-4 and TRBJ2-3, with 9 bases lining up with TRBD1. The V segment lost 6 bases and the J segment 2 bases; nucleotides outside the gene matches: 12. CDR3 length: 17 residues. The CDR3 protein is CASSLSWTGVNTDTQYF. The CDR3, as DNA: TGTGCCAGCAGCCTCTCCTGGACAGGGGTGAACACAGATACGCAGTATTTT.

This clonotype appeared many times. The chain uses TRBV10-3 and TRBJ1-5, with unresolved D. Per germline, CDR1 ENHRY and CDR2 SYGVKD. V lost 2 bases and J 3 bases, leaving 2 bases between the germline ends. CDR3 length: 12 residues. The CDR3 DNA reads TGTGCCATCAGTGAGACCAATCAGCCCCAGCATTTT. Translation gives CAISETNQPQHF.

The chain is built from TRBV7-9 and TRBJ2-5; 10 positions match TRBD2. CDR3 length: 16 residues. J was trimmed by 5 bases and V by 1 base; bases with no gene match: 7. Per the germline V gene, CDR1 is SEHNR and CDR2 is FQNEAQ (reference sequence). The CDR3 loop reads CASSLDKTSGLETQYF. DNA for the CDR3: TGTGCCAGCAGCTTAGACAAGACTAGCGGGCTGGAGACCCAGTACTTC.